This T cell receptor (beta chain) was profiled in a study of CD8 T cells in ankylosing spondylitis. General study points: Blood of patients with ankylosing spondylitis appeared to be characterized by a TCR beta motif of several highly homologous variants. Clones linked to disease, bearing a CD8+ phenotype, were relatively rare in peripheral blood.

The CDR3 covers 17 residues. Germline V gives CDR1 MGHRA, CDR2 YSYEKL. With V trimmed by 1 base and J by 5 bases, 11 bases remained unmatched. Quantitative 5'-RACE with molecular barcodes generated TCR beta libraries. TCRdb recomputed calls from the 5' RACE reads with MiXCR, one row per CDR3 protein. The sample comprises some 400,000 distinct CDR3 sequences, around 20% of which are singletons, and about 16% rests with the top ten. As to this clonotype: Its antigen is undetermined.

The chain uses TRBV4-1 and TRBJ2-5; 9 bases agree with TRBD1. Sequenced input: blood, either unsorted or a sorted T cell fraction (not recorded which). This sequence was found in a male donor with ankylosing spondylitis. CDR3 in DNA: TGCGCCAGCAGCCAAGCGTTCGGAACAGGGGGCGAGGAGACCCAGTACTTC. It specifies CASSQAFGTGGEETQYF.